This record concerns one TCR beta chain sequence. The target of this receptor is not known. No much larger clone exists at a distance of one base, and base qualities are not known. A distance of 18 bases separates the germline ends of V and J, which lose 4 bases and 0 bases respectively. Reading the germline V gene gives CDR1 KGHDR and CDR2 SFDVKD. Counted from cysteine to phenylalanine, this CDR3 has 18 amino acids. CDR3 DNA only is kept here, 54 bases in frame from base 1. Collaborating institutions collected whole blood in K2EDTA tubes following their own protocols. For TCRbeta analysis, collaborators shipped samples in one of three forms: frozen whole blood, isolated PBMCs, or DNA extracted from either of those sample types. This entry is derived from a study of blood T cell repertoires in COVID-19 (dated by TCRdb to 2020 to 2021). At the level of the whole study: Samples covering the acute and convalescent phases of COVID-19 were provided by collaborators in the United States, Italy and Spain. The prospective study material was composed of cDNA or gDNA derived from T cells, B-cell-depleted T cells, or PBMCs. Subjects who had been exposed to COVID-19, were actively infected with it, or had recovered from it provided the deeply sampled blood TCRbeta repertoires that made up the dataset. The repertoires were made available in a free public database intended to serve as a resource for research on the immune response to SARS-CoV-2. Samples were obtained from the ongoing ImmuneRACE study (first 160 participants) and from over a thousand subjects provided by 6 global collaborators. A de-identified subject ID, COVID-19 status, age in years and sex were almost always included in the sample metadata. HLA class I and class II types, where available, came from metadata supplied by the sample provider rather than from assay-based typing. Paper-wide results and their limitations: The quantity of clinical and demographic metadata differed by source and by participant and was supplied without curation.

The immunoSEQ Assay, a bias-controlled multiplex PCR, was used to amplify TCRbeta CDR3 regions from genomic DNA. The original methods were these. The number of nucleated cells in each sample was estimated from the amplification of reference gene primers within the assay. To quantify the absolute abundance of each unique TCRbeta CDR3 rearrangement, sequence reads were collapsed and filtered. For each sample, productive Simpson clonality was calculated as the square root of Simpson's diversity index over productive rearrangements. TCRdb limited this immuneACCESS table to in-frame rearrangements with V and J called. A share of clones is missing; checked studies link under half to unresolved V genes, and the rest is unexplained. That table supplies the V and J calls and clone size; D and trimming were determined from the DNA. This sample has tens of thousands of clones in its table, and 85% of those were observed once. About two fifths of the sample lies in the top ten.

Material: peripheral blood. The TCR comes from an elderly man with acute or convalescent COVID-19. This sequence uses TRBV24-1 and TRBJ1-5; TRBD1 could be the D gene, as 6 bases match. The CDR3 region: CATSESRRGGGSNQPQHF. The nucleotide sequence reads as follows: TGTGCCACCAGTGAGTCTCGAAGGGGGGGTGGTAGCAATCAGCCCCAGCATTTT.